The 19 T cell receptor beta chains reported below all come from one sample, sequenced in a study of identifying expanded T cells in peripheral blood. Only in-frame clones appear in the TCRdb table, and some are missing; sequencing was by immunoSEQ multiplex PCR. The table lists 100,000 or so clones, 87% of them singletons, with roughly a sixth in the top ten. The source material was blood. Receptors originate from a person between 18 and 70 years old in good health.

V is TRBV28 and J is TRBJ1-4, with D tentatively TRBD1 (5 bases). The CDR3 has 16 amino acids. Germline CDR1 and CDR2: MDHEN and SYDVKM. V gave up 4 bases and J gave up 3 bases, with 15 bases separating them. CDR3 nucleotides: TGTGCCAGCAGTTCCCTGGGGGGAGGGCCTAATGAAAAACTGTTTTTT. Its translation is CASSSLGGGPNEKLFF.

The J gene is TRBJ2-3, the V gene TRBV4-3; the D is unclear. CDR1 and CDR2 (germline): LGHNA, YSLEER. V lost 0 bases to trimming and J lost 6 bases, with 13 bases between them. The CDR3 totals 15 residues. The CDR3 DNA follows: TGCGCCAGCAGCCAAGATTGGGGAAGTAGGGATACGCAGTATTTT. Its translation: CASSQDWGSRDTQYF.

The chain employs TRBV13 and TRBJ2-7; TRBD1 aligns across 10 bases. V lost 6 bases, J lost 6 bases, and 8 bases stayed unmatched. This CDR3 contains 14 residues. CDR1 is PRHDT, CDR2 FYEKMQ, per germline (reference sequence). The CDR3 region has the DNA TGTGCCAGCAGTTCCGGGACAGGGGTGAGCGAGCAGTACTTC. Translation gives CASSSGTGVSEQYF.

The chain recombines TRBV7-2 with TRBJ1-2; a possible D gene is TRBD1 (6 bases). The CDR3 extends over 13 amino acids. The ends were cut back, 2 bases at V and 7 bases at J, with 11 bases in the middle. CDR1 and CDR2 (germline): SGHTA, FQGNSA. CDR3 nucleotide sequence: TGTGCCAGCAGCTTAAACAGGGACGGTGGCTACACCTTC. Amino acid sequence: CASSLNRDGGYTF.

This chain links TRBV7-2 with TRBJ1-2; D uncertain. The CDR3 contains 14 residues. V was trimmed by 3 bases and J by 0 bases, leaving 8 bases between them. From germline, CDR1 is SGHTA and CDR2 FQGNSA. The CDR3 spells CASSFYSANYGYTF. In DNA, the CDR3 is TGTGCCAGCAGCTTTTACAGCGCTAACTATGGCTACACCTTC.

The chain couples TRBV4-3 to TRBJ2-7; D unclear. Germline CDR1 reads LGHNA; CDR2 reads YSLEER. The V end was cut by 1 base, the J end by 3 bases, with 10 bases between. The CDR3 has 14 amino acids. CDR3 in amino acids: CASSQGHSNYEQYF. CDR3 coding DNA: TGCGCCAGCAGCCAAGGGCACTCCAACTACGAGCAGTACTTC.

The chain joins TRBV5-5 to TRBJ1-5, with no clear D. The CDR3 runs 12 residues. Per germline, CDR1 SGHKS and CDR2 YYEKEE (reference sequence). Trimming left V 0 bases short and J 7 bases short, with 5 bases between. The CDR3 region is CASSLDGQPQHF. The DNA for the CDR3 is TGTGCCAGCAGCTTGGATGGCCAGCCCCAGCATTTT.

This clone was picked up a small number of times. The chain uses TRBV4-2 and TRBJ2-1; 8 nucleotides agree with TRBD1. From germline, CDR1 is LGHNA and CDR2 YNFKEQ. The J segment lost 5 bases and the V segment lost 0 bases, leaving 6 bases of the junction unmatched. This CDR3 is 16 amino acids long. The CDR3 loop reads CASSQEEGQGDNEQFF. The CDR3 nucleotides read TGTGCCAGCAGCCAAGAAGAAGGACAGGGTGACAATGAGCAGTTCTTC.

V and J are TRBV4-3 and TRBJ1-1; D gene uncertain. The V end was cut by 1 base, the J end by 10 bases, with 13 bases between. The germline V gene encodes CDR1 LGHNA and CDR2 YSLEER. The CDR3 has 13 residues. The DNA for the CDR3 is TGCGCCAGCAGCCAAGCCGGGTGGGGTGTAGCTTTCTTT. Translated, it gives CASSQAGWGVAFF.

This sequence joins TRBV7-2 and TRBJ2-2; weak D call: TRBD1 (5 bases). Trimming removed 5 bases from V and 2 bases from J, with 12 bases in between. Germline-derived CDR1 and CDR2 are SGHTA and FQGNSA. This CDR3 is 15 amino acids long. The CDR3 bases are TGTGCCAGCAGCCAACCGCAGGGAAACACCGGGGAGCTGTTTTTT. It specifies CASSQPQGNTGELFF.

The chain carries TRBV5-8 and TRBJ2-3; no definite D call. The germline gives CDR1 SGHTS, CDR2 YDEGEE. Deletions cut 1 base from V and 10 bases from J, with 13 bases between. The CDR3 is made up of 13 amino acids. CDR3 amino acids: CASSLRFGSSQYF. The CDR3 region has the DNA TGTGCCAGCAGCTTGCGTTTCGGAAGCTCGCAGTATTTT.

This chain connects TRBV11-2 to TRBJ1-6; D is ambiguous. Germline V lookup: CDR1 SGHAT, CDR2 FQNNGV. V lost 7 bases and J 0 bases, leaving 13 bases between the germline ends. This CDR3 spans 16 amino acids. The CDR3 spells CASTVYSSSYNSPLHF. The CDR3 DNA reads as TGTGCCAGCACCGTCTATTCTAGCTCCTATAATTCACCCCTCCACTTT.

V gene TRBV10-3 combines with J gene TRBJ1-1; D unresolved. CDR1 ENHRY and CDR2 SYGVKD come from the germline V gene. The CDR3 spans 13 residues. Trimming took off 4 bases at V and 4 bases at J, with 10 bases between the two ends. The CDR3 DNA follows: TGTGCCATCAGTGGTTCGGAGGGCACTGAAGCTTTCTTT. Its translation: CAISGSEGTEAFF.

The V call is TRBV6-5, the J call TRBJ2-1, with 8 bases fitting TRBD2. Germline lookup yields CDR1 MNHEY and CDR2 SVGAGI. V lost 6 bases, J lost 8 bases, and 12 bases stayed unmatched. The CDR3 has 15 amino acids. CDR3: CASSPGGALMDEQFF. DNA of the CDR3: TGTGCCAGCAGCCCCGGGGGGGCCCTTATGGATGAGCAGTTCTTC.

This clone was picked up one time. V usage is TRBV4-2 and J usage is TRBJ2-5; D unresolved. Germline CDR1 reads LGHNA; CDR2 reads YNFKEQ. Trimming cost V 4 bases and J 5 bases, with 8 bases left between them. The CDR3 consists of 12 residues. The CDR3 loop reads CASSPDAETQYF. The CDR3 DNA is TGTGCCAGCAGCCCAGACGCGGAGACCCAGTACTTC.

The chain links TRBV27 to TRBJ2-1, with TRBD1 matching 7 bases. The ends lost 5 bases at V and 9 bases at J; junction bases unmatched: 13. The CDR3 runs to 15 residues. Germline CDR1 and CDR2: MNHEY and SMNVEV (reference sequence). DNA for the CDR3: TGTGCCAGCAGTCCCATAACGACAGGGAGAGGTGAGCAGTTCTTC. Protein sequence: CASSPITTGRGEQFF.

The CDR3 sequence: CASSTGRTYNQPQHF. CDR3 nucleotides: TGTGCCAGTAGCACCGGACGGACTTACAATCAGCCCCAGCATTTT. The J gene is TRBJ1-5, the V gene TRBV19; no reliable D call. With 6 bases removed from V and 3 bases from J, the gap between germline ends came to 15 bases. CDR1 is LNHDA, CDR2 SQIVND, per germline (reference sequence). The CDR3 covers 15 residues. The complete variable domain, with remaining parts taken from reference TRBV19 and TRBJ1-5, reads DGGITQSPKYLFRKEGQNVTLSCEQNLNHDAMYWYRQDPGQGLRLIYYSQIVNDFQKGDIAEGYSVSREKKESFPLTVTSAQKNPTAFYLCASSTGRTYNQPQHFGDGTRLSIL.

The chain recombines TRBV4-3 with TRBJ2-1; 10 nucleotides align to TRBD2. The V segment lost 1 base and the J segment 4 bases; nucleotides outside the gene matches: 4. The CDR3 length is 16 residues. Per germline, CDR1 LGHNA and CDR2 YSLEER. CDR3 region: CASSQVGAGGYNEQFF. CDR3 in DNA: TGCGCCAGCAGCCAAGTTGGAGCGGGGGGGTACAATGAGCAGTTCTTC.

CDR3 in DNA: TGCGCCAGCAGCTTGTTTGAGGCTATGAACACTGAAGCTTTCTTT. This codes for CASSLFEAMNTEAFF. This chain uses TRBV5-1 with TRBJ1-1; D is uncertain. Germline V gene data show CDR1 as SGHRS and CDR2 as YFSETQ. The CDR3 has 15 residues. The V gene lost 1 base and the J gene lost 0 bases, with 10 bases spanning the gap.